This T cell receptor (beta chain) emerged from a study of neurological immune-mediated disorders. This clonotype was counted many times. The time point denotes: longitudinal time-point 1 (baseline). For the unsorted libraries, 2 million PBMCs stored at -80 C served as input. There are 14 residues in the CDR3. J gave up 4 bases and V 3 bases, and 5 bases lay outside the gene matches. Germline-derived CDR1 and CDR2 are DFQATT and SNEGSKA (reference sequence). Synthesis of cDNA was accomplished via 5'RACE employing 10-nucleotide random UMIs. From 15-18 subjects, over 180 million TCR-beta sequences were obtained in each sequencing run. Via MiXCR, TCRdb re-called the 5' RACE reads, giving one row per CDR3 protein. The sample contains some 71,000 distinct CDR3 sequences, roughly a tenth of which appear only once.

This chain joins TRBV20-1 and TRBJ1-3; 8 bases are shared with TRBD1. The sequencing sample was made of PBMCs. The clonotype was recovered from a man younger than 40 in good health. The CDR3 DNA reads TGCAGTGCTAGTTCAGGGGGCGTAGGAAACACCATATATTTT. Translating it yields CSASSGGVGNTIYF.